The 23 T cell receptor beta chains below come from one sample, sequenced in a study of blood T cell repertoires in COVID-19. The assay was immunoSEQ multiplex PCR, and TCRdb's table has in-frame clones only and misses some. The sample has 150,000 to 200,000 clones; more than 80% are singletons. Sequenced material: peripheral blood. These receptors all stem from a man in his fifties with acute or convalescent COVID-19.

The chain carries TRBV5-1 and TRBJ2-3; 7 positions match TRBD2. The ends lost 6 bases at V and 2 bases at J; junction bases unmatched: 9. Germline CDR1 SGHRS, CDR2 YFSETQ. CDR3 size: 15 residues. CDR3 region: CASTSSGAITDTQYF. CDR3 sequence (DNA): TGCGCCAGCACTTCCAGCGGGGCGATCACAGATACGCAGTATTTT.

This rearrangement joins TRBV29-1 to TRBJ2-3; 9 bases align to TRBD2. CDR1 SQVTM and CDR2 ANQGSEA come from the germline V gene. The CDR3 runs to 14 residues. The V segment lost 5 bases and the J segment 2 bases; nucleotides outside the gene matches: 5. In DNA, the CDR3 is TGCAGCGTTCCCGAGCGGGGGGTCACAGATACGCAGTATTTT. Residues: CSVPERGVTDTQYF.

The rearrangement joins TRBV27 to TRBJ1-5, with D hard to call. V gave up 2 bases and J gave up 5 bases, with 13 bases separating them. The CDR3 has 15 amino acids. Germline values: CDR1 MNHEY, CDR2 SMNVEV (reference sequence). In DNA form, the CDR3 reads TGTGCCAGCAGTTTACTAGGCAGGAGGGATCAGCCCCAGCATTTT. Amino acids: CASSLLGRRDQPQHF.

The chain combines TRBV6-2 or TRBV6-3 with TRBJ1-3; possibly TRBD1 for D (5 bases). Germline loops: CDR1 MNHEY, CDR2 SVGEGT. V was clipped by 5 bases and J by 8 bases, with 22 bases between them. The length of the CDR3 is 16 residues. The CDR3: CASSGWDGGSRYTIYF. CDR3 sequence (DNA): TGTGCCAGCAGTGGTTGGGACGGCGGGAGCCGATACACCATATATTTT.

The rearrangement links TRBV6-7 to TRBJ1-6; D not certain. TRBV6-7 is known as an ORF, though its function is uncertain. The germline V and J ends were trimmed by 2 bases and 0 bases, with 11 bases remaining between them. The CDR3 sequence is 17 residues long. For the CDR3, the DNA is TGTGCCAGCAGTTACCGAGGCAGAAGCTCCTATAATTCACCCCTCCACTTT. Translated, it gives CASSYRGRSSYNSPLHF.

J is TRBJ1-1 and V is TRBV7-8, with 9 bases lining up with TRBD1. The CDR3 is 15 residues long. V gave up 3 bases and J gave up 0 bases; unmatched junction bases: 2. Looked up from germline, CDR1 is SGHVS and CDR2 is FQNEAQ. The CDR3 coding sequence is TGTGCCAGCAGCTTGGGACAGGGAGTGAACACTGAAGCTTTCTTT. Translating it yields CASSLGQGVNTEAFF.

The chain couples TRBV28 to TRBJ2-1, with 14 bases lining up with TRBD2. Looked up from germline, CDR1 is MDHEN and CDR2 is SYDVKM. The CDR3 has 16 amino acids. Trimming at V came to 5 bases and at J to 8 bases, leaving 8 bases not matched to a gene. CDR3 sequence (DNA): TGTGCCAGCAGTACCTGGACTAGCGGGAGGTCAGATGAGCAGTTCTTC. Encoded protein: CASSTWTSGRSDEQFF.

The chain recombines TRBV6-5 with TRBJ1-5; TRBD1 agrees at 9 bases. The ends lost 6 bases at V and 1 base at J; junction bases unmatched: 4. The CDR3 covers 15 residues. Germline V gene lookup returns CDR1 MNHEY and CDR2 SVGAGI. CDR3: CASRKQGASNQPQHF. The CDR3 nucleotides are TGTGCCAGCAGGAAACAGGGGGCGAGCAATCAGCCCCAGCATTTT.

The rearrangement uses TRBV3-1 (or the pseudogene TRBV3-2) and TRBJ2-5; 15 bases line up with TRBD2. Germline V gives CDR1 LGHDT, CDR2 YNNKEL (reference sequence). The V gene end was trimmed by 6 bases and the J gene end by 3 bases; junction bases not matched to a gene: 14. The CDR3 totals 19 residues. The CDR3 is CASRPRGTSGRPPKETQYF. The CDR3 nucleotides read TGTGCCAGCAGACCTCGCGGGACTAGCGGGAGGCCCCCCAAAGAGACCCAGTACTTC.

CDR3 in amino acids: CASRGGTGVLYNEQFF. In DNA, the CDR3 is TGTGCCAGCAGGGGCGGGACGGGGGTCCTCTACAATGAGCAGTTCTTC. This sequence joins TRBV2 and TRBJ2-1; a possible D gene is TRBD2 (6 bases). Between the trimmed V and J ends, which lost 6 bases and 3 bases, there was a span of 18 bases. Germline CDR1 SNHLY, CDR2 FYNNEI. This CDR3 has 16 residues.

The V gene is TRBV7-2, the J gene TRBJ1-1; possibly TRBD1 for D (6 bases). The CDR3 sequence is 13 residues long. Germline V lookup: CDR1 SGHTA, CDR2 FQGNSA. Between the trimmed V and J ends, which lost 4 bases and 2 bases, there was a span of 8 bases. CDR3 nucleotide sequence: TGTGCCAGCAGCTCAGGGGTTAACACTGAAGCTTTCTTT. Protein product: CASSSGVNTEAFF.

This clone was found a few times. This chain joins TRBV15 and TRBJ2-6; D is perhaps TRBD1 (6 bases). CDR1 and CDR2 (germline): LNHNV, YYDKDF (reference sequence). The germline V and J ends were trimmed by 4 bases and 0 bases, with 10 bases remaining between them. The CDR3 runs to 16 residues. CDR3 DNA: TGTGCCACCAGCATAAACAGGGCCTCTGGGGCCAACGTCCTGACTTTC. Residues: CATSINRASGANVLTF.

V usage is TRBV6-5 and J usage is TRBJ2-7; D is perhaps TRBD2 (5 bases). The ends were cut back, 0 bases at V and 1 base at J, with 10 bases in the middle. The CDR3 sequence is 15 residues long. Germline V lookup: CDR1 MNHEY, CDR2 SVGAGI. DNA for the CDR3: TGTGCCAGCAGTTACTCGATCGGCGGGTCCTACGAGCAGTACTTC. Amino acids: CASSYSIGGSYEQYF.

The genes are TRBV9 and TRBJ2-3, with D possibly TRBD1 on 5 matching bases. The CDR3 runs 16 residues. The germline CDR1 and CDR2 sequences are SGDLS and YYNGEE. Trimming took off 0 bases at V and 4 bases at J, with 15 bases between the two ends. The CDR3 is CASSVGRRGLPDTQYF. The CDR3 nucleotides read TGTGCCAGCAGCGTAGGGAGAAGGGGTCTTCCAGATACGCAGTATTTT. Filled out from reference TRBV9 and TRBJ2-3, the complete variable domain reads DSGVTQTPKHLITATGQRVTLRCSPRSGDLSVYWYQQSLDQGLQFLIQYYNGEERAKGNILERFSAQQFPDLHSELNLSSLELGDSALYFCASSVGRRGLPDTQYFGPGTRLTVL.

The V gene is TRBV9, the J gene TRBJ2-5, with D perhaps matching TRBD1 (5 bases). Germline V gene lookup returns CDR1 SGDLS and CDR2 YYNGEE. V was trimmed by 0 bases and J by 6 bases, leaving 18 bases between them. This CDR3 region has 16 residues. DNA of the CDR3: TGTGCCAGCAGCGTAGAGCTTGGGGCCCGAGTGAAGACCCAGTACTTC. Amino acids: CASSVELGARVKTQYF.

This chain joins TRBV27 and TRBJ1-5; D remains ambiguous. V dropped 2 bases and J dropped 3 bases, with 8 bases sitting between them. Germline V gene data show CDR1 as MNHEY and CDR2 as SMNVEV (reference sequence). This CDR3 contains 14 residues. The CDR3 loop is CASSLGRDNQPQHF. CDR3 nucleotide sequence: TGTGCCAGCAGTTTAGGGCGGGACAATCAGCCCCAGCATTTT.

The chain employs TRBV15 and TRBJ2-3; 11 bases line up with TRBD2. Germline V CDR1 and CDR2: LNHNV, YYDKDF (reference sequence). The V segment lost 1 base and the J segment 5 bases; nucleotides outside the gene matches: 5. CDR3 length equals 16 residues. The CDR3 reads CATSRGTSGSKDTQYF. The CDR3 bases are TGTGCCACCAGCAGAGGAACTAGCGGGAGTAAAGATACGCAGTATTTT. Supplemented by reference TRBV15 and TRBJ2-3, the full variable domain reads DAMVIQNPRYQVTQFGKPVTLSCSQTLNHNVMYWYQQKSSQAPKLLFHYYDKDFNNEADTPDNFQSRRPNTSFCFLDIRSPGLGDTAMYLCATSRGTSGSKDTQYFGPGTRLTVL.

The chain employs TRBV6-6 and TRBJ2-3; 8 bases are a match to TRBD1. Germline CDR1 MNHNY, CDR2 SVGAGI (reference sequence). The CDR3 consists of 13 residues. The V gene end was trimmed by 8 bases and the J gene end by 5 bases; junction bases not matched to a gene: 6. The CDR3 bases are TGTGCCAGCGGGGACAGGACGGTAGATACGCAGTATTTT. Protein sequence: CASGDRTVDTQYF.

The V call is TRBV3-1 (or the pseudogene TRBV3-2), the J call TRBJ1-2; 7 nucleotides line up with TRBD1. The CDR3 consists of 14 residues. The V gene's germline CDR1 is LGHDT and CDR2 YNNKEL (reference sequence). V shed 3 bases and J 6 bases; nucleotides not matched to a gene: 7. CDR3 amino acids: CASSHRTGADGYTF. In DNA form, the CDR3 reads TGTGCCAGCAGCCACCGAACAGGGGCGGATGGCTACACCTTC.

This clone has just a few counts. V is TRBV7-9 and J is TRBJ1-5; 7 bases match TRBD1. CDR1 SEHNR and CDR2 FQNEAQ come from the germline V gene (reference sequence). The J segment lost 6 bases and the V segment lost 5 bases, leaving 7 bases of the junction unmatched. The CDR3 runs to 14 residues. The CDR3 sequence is CASSPGTATQPQHF. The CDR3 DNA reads TGTGCCAGCAGCCCCGGGACAGCCACTCAGCCCCAGCATTTT.

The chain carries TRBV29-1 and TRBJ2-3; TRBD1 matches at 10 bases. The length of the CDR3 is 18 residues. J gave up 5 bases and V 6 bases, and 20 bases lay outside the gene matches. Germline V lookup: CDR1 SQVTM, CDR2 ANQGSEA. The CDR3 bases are TGCAGCGTCAACCGACAGGGGGCGCGAAGGTGGACGGTAGATACGCAGTATTTT. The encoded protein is CSVNRQGARRWTVDTQYF.

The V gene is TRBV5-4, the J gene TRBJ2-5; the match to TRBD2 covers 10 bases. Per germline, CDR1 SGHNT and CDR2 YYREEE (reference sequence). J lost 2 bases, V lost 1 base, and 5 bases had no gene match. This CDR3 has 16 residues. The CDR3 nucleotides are TGTGCCAGCAGCTTGAACTTAGCGGGGGGACAAGAGACCCAGTACTTC. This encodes CASSLNLAGGQETQYF.

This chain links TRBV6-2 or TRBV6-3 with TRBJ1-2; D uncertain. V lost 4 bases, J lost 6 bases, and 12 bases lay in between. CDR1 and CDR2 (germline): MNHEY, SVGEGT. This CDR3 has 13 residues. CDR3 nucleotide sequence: TGTGCCAGCAGTTTCCCTCGGAGGGATGGCTACACCTTC. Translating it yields CASSFPRRDGYTF.